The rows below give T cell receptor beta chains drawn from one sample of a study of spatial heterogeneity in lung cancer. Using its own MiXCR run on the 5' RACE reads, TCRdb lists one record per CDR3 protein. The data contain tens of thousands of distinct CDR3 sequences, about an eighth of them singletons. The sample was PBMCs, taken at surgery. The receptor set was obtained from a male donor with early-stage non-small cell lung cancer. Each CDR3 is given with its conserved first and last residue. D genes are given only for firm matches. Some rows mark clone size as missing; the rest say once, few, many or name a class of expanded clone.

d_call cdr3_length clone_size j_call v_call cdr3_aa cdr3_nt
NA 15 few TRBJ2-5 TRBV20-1 CSARDFGQGQETQYF TGCAGTGCTAGAGATTTCGGGCAGGGTCAAGAGACCCAGTACTTC
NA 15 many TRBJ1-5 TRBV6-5 CASSYSIGVGQPQHF TGTGCCAGCAGTTACTCGATTGGGGTTGGCCAGCCCCAGCATTTT
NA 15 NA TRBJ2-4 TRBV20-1 CSSHRSGPKGDIQYF TGCAGTTCACACCGATCGGGGCCCAAGGGGGACATTCAGTACTTC
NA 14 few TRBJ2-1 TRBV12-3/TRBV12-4 CASSLPSIYNEQFF TGTGCCAGCAGTTTGCCTAGTATCTACAATGAGCAGTTCTTC
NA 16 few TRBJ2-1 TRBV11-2 CASSSRDAGRGNEQFF TGTGCCAGCAGTTCCAGGGATGCGGGAAGAGGCAATGAGCAGTTCTTC
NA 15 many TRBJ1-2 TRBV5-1 CASSVGTGVNYGYTF TGCGCCAGCAGCGTCGGTACAGGAGTTAACTATGGCTACACCTTC
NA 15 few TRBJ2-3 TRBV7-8 CASSLAYGEWDTQYF TGTGCCAGCAGCTTAGCATACGGGGAGTGGGATACGCAGTATTTT
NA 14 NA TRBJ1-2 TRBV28 CASSLPGRVYGYTF TGTGCCAGCAGTTTACCGGGGCGGGTGTATGGCTACACCTTC
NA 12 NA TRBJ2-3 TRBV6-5 CASSSTSNTQYF TGTGCCAGCAGTTCTACCTCAAATACGCAGTATTTT
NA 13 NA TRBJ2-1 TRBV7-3 CASSWGGGLEQFF TGTGCCAGCAGCTGGGGAGGGGGACTTGAGCAGTTCTTC
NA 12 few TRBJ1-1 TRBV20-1 CSARKGQTEAFF TGCAGTGCTCGAAAGGGACAAACTGAAGCTTTCTTT
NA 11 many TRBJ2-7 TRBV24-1 CATSDQNEQYF TGTGCCACCAGTGACCAAAACGAGCAGTACTTC
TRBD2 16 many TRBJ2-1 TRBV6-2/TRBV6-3 CASSYSASGRNNEQFF TGTGCCAGCAGTTACTCGGCTAGCGGGAGAAACAATGAGCAGTTCTTC
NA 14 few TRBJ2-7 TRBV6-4 CASSDRDHSYEQYF TGTGCCAGCAGTGACCGGGACCACTCCTACGAGCAGTACTTC
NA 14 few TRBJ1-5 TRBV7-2 CASSIGRNNQPQHF TGTGCCAGCAGCATTGGACGGAACAATCAGCCCCAGCATTTT
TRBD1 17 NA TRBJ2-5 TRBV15 CATSTKTGGWFQETQYF TGTGCCACCAGCACAAAGACAGGGGGTTGGTTCCAAGAGACCCAGTACTTC
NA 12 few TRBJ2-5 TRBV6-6 CASSNNGETQYF TGTGCCAGCAGTAATAACGGGGAGACCCAGTACTTC
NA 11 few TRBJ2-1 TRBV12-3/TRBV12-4 CASTTEGEQFF TGTGCCAGCACCACAGAGGGTGAGCAGTTCTTC
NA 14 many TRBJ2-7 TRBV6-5 CASSYSDRTYEQYF TGTGCCAGCAGTTACTCGGACAGAACCTACGAGCAGTACTTC
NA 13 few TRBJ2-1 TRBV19 CASRQIGRDEQFF TGTGCCAGTAGACAGATCGGGCGGGATGAGCAGTTCTTC
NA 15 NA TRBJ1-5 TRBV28 CASSSALGGNQPQHF TGTGCCAGCAGTTCGGCCCTGGGCGGCAATCAGCCCCAGCATTTT
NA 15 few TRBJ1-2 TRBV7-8 CASSARGPANYGYTF TGTGCCAGCAGCGCGAGAGGACCGGCTAACTATGGCTACACCTTC
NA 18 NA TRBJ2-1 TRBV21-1 CASSKGESREPAYNEQFF TGTGCCAGCAGCAAAGGGGAAAGTAGAGAACCGGCTTACAATGAGCAGTTCTTC
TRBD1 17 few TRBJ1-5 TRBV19 CASSVGQGPPSNQPQHF TGTGCCAGTAGTGTAGGACAGGGGCCTCCGAGCAATCAGCCCCAGCATTTT
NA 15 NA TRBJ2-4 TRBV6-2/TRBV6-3 CASSEDRLAKNIQYF TGTGCCAGCAGCGAGGACAGATTAGCCAAAAACATTCAGTACTTC
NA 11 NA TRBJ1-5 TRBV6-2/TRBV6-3 CASSYRGPQHF TGTGCCAGCAGCTACCGTGGGCCCCAGCATTTT
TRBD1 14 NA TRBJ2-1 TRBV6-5 CASSPGTGTYEQFF TGTGCCAGCAGCCCCGGGACAGGGACCTATGAGCAGTTCTTC
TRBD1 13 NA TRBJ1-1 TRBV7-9 CASSLTGVAEAFF TGTGCCAGCAGCCTTACAGGGGTGGCTGAAGCTTTCTTT
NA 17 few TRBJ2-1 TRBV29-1 CSVDEFSFGTNHNEQFF TGCAGCGTTGACGAGTTTTCGTTTGGTACAAATCACAATGAGCAGTTCTTC
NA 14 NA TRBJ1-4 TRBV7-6 CASSPRAEHEKLFF TGTGCCAGCAGCCCAAGGGCTGAGCATGAAAAACTGTTTTTT
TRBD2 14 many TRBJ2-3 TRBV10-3 CAIQRDPRTDTQYF TGTGCCATCCAGCGGGACCCCCGCACAGATACGCAGTATTTT
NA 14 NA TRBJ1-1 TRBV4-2 CASSQEGRATEAFF TGTGCCAGCAGCCAAGAGGGGAGGGCCACTGAAGCTTTCTTT
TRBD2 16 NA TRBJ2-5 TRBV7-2 CASTTGRLAVQETQYF TGTGCCAGCACCACCGGGAGACTAGCGGTCCAAGAGACCCAGTACTTC
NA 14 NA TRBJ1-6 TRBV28 CASRSRLYNSPLHF TGTGCCAGCAGGTCGCGGTTATATAATTCACCCCTCCACTTT
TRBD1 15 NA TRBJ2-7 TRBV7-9 CASSLDQGALGEQYF TGTGCCAGCAGCTTAGACCAGGGGGCCTTAGGCGAGCAGTACTTC